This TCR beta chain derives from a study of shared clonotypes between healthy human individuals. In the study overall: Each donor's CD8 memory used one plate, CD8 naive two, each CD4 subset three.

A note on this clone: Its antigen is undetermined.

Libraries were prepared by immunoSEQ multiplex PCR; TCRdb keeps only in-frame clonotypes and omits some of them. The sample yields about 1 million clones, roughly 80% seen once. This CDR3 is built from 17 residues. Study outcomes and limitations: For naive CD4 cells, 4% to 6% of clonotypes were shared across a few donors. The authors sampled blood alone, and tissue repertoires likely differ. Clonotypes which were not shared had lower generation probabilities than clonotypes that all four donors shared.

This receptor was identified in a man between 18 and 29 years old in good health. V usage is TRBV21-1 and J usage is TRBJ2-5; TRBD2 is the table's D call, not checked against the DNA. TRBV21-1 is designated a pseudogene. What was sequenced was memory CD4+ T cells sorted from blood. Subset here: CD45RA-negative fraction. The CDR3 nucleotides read TGTGCCAGCAGCAAAGCCCTAGCGGGAGACGAGAAAGAGACCCAGTACTTC. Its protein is CASSKALAGDEKETQYF.